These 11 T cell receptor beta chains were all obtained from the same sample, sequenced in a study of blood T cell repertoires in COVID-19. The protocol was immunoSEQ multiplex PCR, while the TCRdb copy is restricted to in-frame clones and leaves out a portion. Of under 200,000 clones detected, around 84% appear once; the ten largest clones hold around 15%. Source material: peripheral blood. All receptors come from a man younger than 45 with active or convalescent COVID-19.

CDR3 region: CASSPFMSGSQETQYF. The CDR3 DNA reads TGTGCCAGCTCACCATTTATGAGCGGGAGTCAAGAGACCCAGTACTTC. This sequence joins TRBV18 and TRBJ2-5, with 8 bases aligning to TRBD2. Germline values: CDR1 KGHSH, CDR2 LQKENI. V gave up 2 bases and J gave up 2 bases; unmatched junction bases: 7. The CDR3 is made up of 16 amino acids.

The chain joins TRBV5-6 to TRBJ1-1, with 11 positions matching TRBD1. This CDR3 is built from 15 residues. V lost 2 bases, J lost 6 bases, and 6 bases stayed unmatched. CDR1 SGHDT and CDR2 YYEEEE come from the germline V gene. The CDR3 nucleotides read TGTGCCAGCAGCTTTGGGGACAGGGGGTTCCCTGAAGCTTTCTTT. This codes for CASSFGDRGFPEAFF. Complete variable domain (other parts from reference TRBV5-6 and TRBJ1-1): DAGVTQSPTHLIKTRGQQVTLRCSPKSGHDTVSWYQQALGQGPQFIFQYYEEEERQRGNFPDRFSGHQFPNYSSELNVNALLLGDSALYLCASSFGDRGFPEAFFGQGTRLTVV.

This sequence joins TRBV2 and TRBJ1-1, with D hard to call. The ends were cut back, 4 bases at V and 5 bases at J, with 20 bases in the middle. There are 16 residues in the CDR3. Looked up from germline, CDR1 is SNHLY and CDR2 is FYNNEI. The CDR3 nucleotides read TGTGCCAGCAGTGCCGCCTCGGTCGGACTCGGGACTGAAGCTTTCTTT. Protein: CASSAASVGLGTEAFF.

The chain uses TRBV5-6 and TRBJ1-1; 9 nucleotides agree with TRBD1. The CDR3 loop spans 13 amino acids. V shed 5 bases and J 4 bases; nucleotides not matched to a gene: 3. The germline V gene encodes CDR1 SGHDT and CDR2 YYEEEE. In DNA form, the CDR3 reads TGTGCCAGCAGGTTGACAGGGGGCACTGAAGCTTTCTTT. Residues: CASRLTGGTEAFF. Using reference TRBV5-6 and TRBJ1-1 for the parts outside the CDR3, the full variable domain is DAGVTQSPTHLIKTRGQQVTLRCSPKSGHDTVSWYQQALGQGPQFIFQYYEEEERQRGNFPDRFSGHQFPNYSSELNVNALLLGDSALYLCASRLTGGTEAFFGQGTRLTVV.

CDR3 residues: CASSTYRGEETQYF. The CDR3 bases are TGTGCCAGTAGTACCTACAGGGGGGAAGAGACCCAGTACTTC. V usage is TRBV19 and J usage is TRBJ2-5; 8 bases are shared with TRBD1. CDR3 size: 14 residues. V shed 4 bases, J shed 3 bases, and the junction held 4 bases outside the gene matches. Germline values: CDR1 LNHDA, CDR2 SQIVND (reference sequence).

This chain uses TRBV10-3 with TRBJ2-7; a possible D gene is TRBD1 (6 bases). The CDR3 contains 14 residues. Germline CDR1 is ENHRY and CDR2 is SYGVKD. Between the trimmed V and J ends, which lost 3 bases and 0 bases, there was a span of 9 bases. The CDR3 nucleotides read TGTGCCATCAGTGATCTACAGGGCTCCTACGAGCAGTACTTC. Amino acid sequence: CAISDLQGSYEQYF.

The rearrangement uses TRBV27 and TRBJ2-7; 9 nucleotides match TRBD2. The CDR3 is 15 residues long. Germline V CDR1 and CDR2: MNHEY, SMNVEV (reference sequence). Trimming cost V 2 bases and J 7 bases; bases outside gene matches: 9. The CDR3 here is CASSLGVAGASEQYF. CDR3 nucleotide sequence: TGTGCCAGCAGTTTAGGAGTAGCGGGAGCGAGTGAGCAGTACTTC.

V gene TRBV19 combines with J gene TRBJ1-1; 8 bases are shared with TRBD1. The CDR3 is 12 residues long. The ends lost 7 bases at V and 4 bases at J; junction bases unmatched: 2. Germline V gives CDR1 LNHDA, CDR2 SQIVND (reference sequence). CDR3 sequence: CASTQGGTEAFF. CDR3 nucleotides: TGTGCCAGTACACAGGGGGGCACTGAAGCTTTCTTT. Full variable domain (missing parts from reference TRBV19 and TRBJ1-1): DGGITQSPKYLFRKEGQNVTLSCEQNLNHDAMYWYRQDPGQGLRLIYYSQIVNDFQKGDIAEGYSVSREKKESFPLTVTSAQKNPTAFYLCASTQGGTEAFFGQGTRLTVV.

The CDR3 DNA reads as TGTGCCAGCAGTTCTTCCTCTACAGGGAAGTATAACTATGGCTACACCTTC. The encoded protein is CASSSSSTGKYNYGYTF. The chain joins TRBV28 to TRBJ1-2; D might be TRBD1 (6 bases). CDR1 and CDR2 (germline): MDHEN, SYDVKM. Trimming removed 4 bases at V and 1 base at J, with 19 bases between. The CDR3 spans 17 residues.

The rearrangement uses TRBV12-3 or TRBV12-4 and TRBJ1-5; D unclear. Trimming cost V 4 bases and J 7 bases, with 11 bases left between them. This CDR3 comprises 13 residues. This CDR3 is CASSSRGGQPQHF. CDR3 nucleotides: TGTGCCAGCAGTTCCCGAGGCGGACAGCCCCAGCATTTT.

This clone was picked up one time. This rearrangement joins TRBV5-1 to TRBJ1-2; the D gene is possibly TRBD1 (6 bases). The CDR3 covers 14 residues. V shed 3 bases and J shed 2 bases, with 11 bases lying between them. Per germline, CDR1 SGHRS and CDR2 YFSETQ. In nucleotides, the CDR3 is TGCGCCAGCAGCTCGTTCGGACAGAACTATGGCTACACCTTC. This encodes CASSSFGQNYGYTF. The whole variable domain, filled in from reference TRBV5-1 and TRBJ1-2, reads KAGVTQTPRYLIKTRGQQVTLSCSPISGHRSVSWYQQTPGQGLQFLFEYFSETQRNKGNFPGRFSGRQFSNSRSEMNVSTLELGDSALYLCASSSFGQNYGYTFGSGTRLTVV.